The present T cell receptor (beta chain) was sequenced within a study of T cells in Graves' hyperthyroidism and ophthalmopathy (dated by TCRdb to the late 2010s). At the level of the whole study: To identify distinguishing TCR V-J signatures, a discovery cohort of 90 to 100 patients was used, comprising fewer than 45 with Graves' ophthalmopathy and 57 with stable Graves' hyperthyroidism. Whether ophthalmopathy could be predicted prospectively was tested in an independent validation cohort made up of about 18 hyperthyroidism patients plus 17 patients who later progressed to ophthalmopathy. Following sampling, methimazole starting at 30 mg daily was given to hyperthyroidism patients, and high-dose intravenous methylprednisolone was given to ophthalmopathy patients. For training and testing, the 100 or so patients in the discovery cohort were randomly divided in a 7:3 ratio. The paper reports TCR Vbeta CDR3 sequencing of some 140 peripheral blood samples: around 45 ophthalmopathy, under 80 hyperthyroidism and approximately 17 progressor patients. Thyroid tissue and blood T-cell repertoires from six Graves' hyperthyroidism patients were also compared in the study. Findings and caveats that apply to the study as a whole: In validation, the model predicted progression to ophthalmopathy with 55% to 71% sensitivity and less than 80% specificity, a median of roughly seven months before onset. Ophthalmopathy was separated from stable hyperthyroidism by a 13 V-J signature model, with about 86% sensitivity and roughly 81% specificity obtained in cross-validation and 80%/75% obtained in testing. No statistical method was used to fix the sample size in advance, and group allocation was not hidden from the investigators. Most expanded thyroid clonotypes (frequency above 0.001) were also detected in blood, a finding suggesting that blood repertoires may reflect thyroid immune responses.

The TCR beta CDR3 regions were amplified from RNA transcripts. A first-round RT-PCR of the TCR CDR3 used the HTBI primer set with the Qiagen OneStep RT-PCR kit. Libraries were constructed in a second round of multiplex PCR, after which size selection and purification were carried out. Libraries were sequenced paired-end with 100 bp reads on an Illumina HiSeq2000. The published analysis was carried out like this. Raw data were processed with SOAPnuke, discarding reads with adapters, uncalled bases, mean Phred below 15, or no exact constant-primer or identifier match. High-quality paired reads were merged with COPE v1.2.5, and unique nucleotide sequences were defined as clonotypes. MiTCR v1.1 was used to align the clonotypes against IMGT TRBV, TRBD and TRBJ reference segments. Only V-J combinations with frequency above 0.0001, covering about 99% of repertoires, were analysed. A TCS score was defined as the ratio between F50 (clonal expansion) and ExV (chaos), using BLOSUM62-based TCRdist between CDR3 peptides within each V-J. Welch's t-statistics and random forest reduced 500 to 650 V-J features to about 13, which were used in a naive Bayes classifier (R e1071). Thyroid-blood repertoire similarity was quantified with the Morisita-Horn index. TCRdb itself trimmed the public reads at Q25 with fastp, ran MiXCR and retained productive beta chains. Each CDR3 protein gets just one entry, which takes the most common genes and DNA from the rows behind it. The V and J calls reflect TCRdb's pipeline rather than the authors' work. Recorded for this sample are approximately 500,000 distinct CDR3 sequences; 40% to 55% of them occurred a single time. Roughly 7.7% of the sample is held by the ten biggest clonotypes.

CDR1 and CDR2 were assigned from the germline V gene as SGHVT and SQSDAQ. The germline ends are 8 bases apart after V is trimmed by 5 bases and J by 9 bases. The CDR3 has 11 amino acids, counting the end cysteine and phenylalanine. Just the 33-base CDR3 DNA is kept, in frame starting at base 1. Regarding this clonotype: Its cognate antigen has yet to be identified. Base qualities are missing; no much larger clone stands one base away.

A patient counted as having stable Graves' hyperthyroidism if no progression to ophthalmopathy occurred over 18 months of follow-up. Hyperthyroidism patients were newly diagnosed, with disease duration under 2 months, and aged 18 to 65 years. Patients with uncontrolled infections, other autoimmune diseases, pregnancy or lactation were excluded. Diagnoses relied on clinical symptoms, serum thyroxine and TRAb, thyroid ultrasound and orbital computed tomography. Total RNA was extracted with Trizol reagent, and quality was checked on an Agilent 2100 Bioanalyzer. This sequence was found in a woman between 18 and 29 years old with Graves' hyperthyroidism. The chain was built from TRBV7-4 and TRBJ2-1, with the D gene not clear enough to name. Sequences were obtained from peripheral blood or thyroid tissue (not recorded which). The DNA reads as follows: TGTGCCAGCAGCGTAGTTAGTGAGCAGTTCTTC. Translated, this gives CASSVVSEQFF.